This T cell receptor beta chain was recovered during a study of T cells in Graves' hyperthyroidism and ophthalmopathy. General study results and limits: By a 13 V-J model, ophthalmopathy was set apart from stable hyperthyroidism.

Uncontrolled infection, other autoimmune disease, pregnancy or lactation barred patients from enrollment. Details on this clonotype: What it binds is not known.

What was amplified from RNA transcripts were TCR beta CDR3 regions. Researchers ran a first-round RT-PCR on the TCR CDR3 using the HTBI primer set. From the multiplex PCR reads, TCRdb called clonotypes with MiXCR, one entry per CDR3 protein. Here the sample spans around 720,000 distinct CDR3 sequences, over 35% being singletons. The sample was blood. This clonotype was sampled from a woman between 40 and 55 years old with Graves' hyperthyroidism.

The CDR3 region is CASSFRESGANVLTF. The CDR3 nucleotides read TGTGCCAGCAGCTTCCGGGAGTCCGGGGCCAACGTCCTGACTTTC. This rearrangement joins TRBV7-9 to TRBJ2-6; tentative D call: TRBD2 (6 bases). Trimming took 3 bases from V and 4 from J, leaving 10 bases between them. The V gene's germline CDR1 is SEHNR and CDR2 FQNEAQ (reference sequence). The CDR3 has 15 residues. Combining the CDR3 with reference TRBV7-9 and TRBJ2-6 gives the whole variable domain DTGVSQNPRHKITKRGQNVTFRCDPISEHNRLYWYRQTLGQGPEFLTYFQNEAQLEKSRLLSDRFSAERPKGSFSTLEIQRTEQGDSAMYLCASSFRESGANVLTFGAGSRLTVL.